The rows below give T cell receptor beta chains drawn from one sample of a study of blood T cell repertoires in COVID-19. Repertoires were generated with immunoSEQ multiplex PCR, while TCRdb's copy carries only in-frame clones and drops some. The table records 350,000 or so clones, around 87% of them present only once. The sequenced sample was peripheral blood. The receptor set was obtained from a woman in her twenties or thirties with COVID-19, enrolled during active disease. CDR3s include the opening cysteine and the closing phenylalanine or tryptophan. The D gene is left open where the match is weak. Size values are once, few and many counts, or a class for expanded clones, and some rows have none.

v_gene	j_gene	d_gene	abundance	CDR3nt	CDR3aa
TRBV10-2	TRBJ2-7	-	-	TGCGCCAGCAGTGCCCCCCCTGGAGGGGAGCAGTACTTC	CASSAPPGGEQYF
TRBV18	TRBJ2-7	-	-	TGTGCCAGCTCACCTACAAACTACGAGCAGTACTTC	CASSPTNYEQYF
TRBV10-3	TRBJ2-7	-	-	TGTGCCATCAGTGAGTCCGGCTACGAGCAGTACTTC	CAISESGYEQYF
TRBV11-2	TRBJ2-1	-	-	TGTGCCAGCAGCCCCCCCACTAGGGAGGAGCAGTTCTTC	CASSPPTREEQFF
TRBV7-3	TRBJ1-1	-	few	TGTGCCAGCAGCTTAAACGGACAGTTGAACACTGAAGCTTTCTTT	CASSLNGQLNTEAFF
TRBV4-3	TRBJ2-4	TRBD2	-	TGCGCCAGCAGCCAAGTCCCTAGCGGAAACATTCAGTACTTC	CASSQVPSGNIQYF
TRBV7-8	TRBJ2-2	TRBD2	-	TGTGCCAGCAGCCGAGGGACTAGCGGGAGGGCGAACACCGGGGAGCTGTTTTTT	CASSRGTSGRANTGELFF
TRBV11-2	TRBJ1-1	TRBD1	-	TGTGCCAGCACCCGGACAGGGGGCATTACTGAAGCTTTCTTT	CASTRTGGITEAFF
TRBV27	TRBJ2-7	TRBD1	-	TGTGCCAGCAGTTTAGTGGGACAGGGATCCTACGAGCAGTACTTC	CASSLVGQGSYEQYF
TRBV5-1	TRBJ2-1	-	-	TGCGCCAGCAGCCCGAACAGGGATGGGGCTTACAATGAGCAGTTCTTC	CASSPNRDGAYNEQFF
TRBV28	TRBJ2-7	TRBD2	-	TGTGCCAGCAGTATGATTTCCGGGACTAGCGGGACCTACGAGCAGTACTTC	CASSMISGTSGTYEQYF
TRBV18	TRBJ2-5	-	-	TGTGCCAGCTCACCAACGATGAGGGAGACCCAGTACTTC	CASSPTMRETQYF
TRBV3-1/TRBV3-2	TRBJ2-2	TRBD2	-	TGTGCCAGCAGCTTCCCCGCGGGAGGAGACACCGGGGAGCTGTTTTTT	CASSFPAGGDTGELFF
TRBV5-4	TRBJ1-1	TRBD1	-	TGTGCCAGCAGCGTACCGGGACAGGGGAGCGCTGAAGCTTTCTTT	CASSVPGQGSAEAFF
TRBV10-3	TRBJ2-1	-	-	TGTGCCACCCGGACAGAGATCAATGAGCAGTTCTTC	CATRTEINEQFF
TRBV5-1	TRBJ2-5	TRBD1	-	TGCGCCAGCAGCTTGGGCGACAGGGGGCTAGAGACCCAGTACTTC	CASSLGDRGLETQYF
TRBV27	TRBJ1-5	-	-	TGTGCCAGCGGTTTTTTCCCTCCTCCAGGGGGCAATCAGCCCCAGCATTTT	CASGFFPPPGGNQPQHF
TRBV12-5	TRBJ2-5	-	-	TGTGCTAGTGCACAACAGGGTCAGACCCAGTACTTC	CASAQQGQTQYF
TRBV4-2	TRBJ1-3	TRBD1	-	TGTGCCAGCAGCCATCGGACAGGGGGAAACACCATATATTTT	CASSHRTGGNTIYF
TRBV10-2	TRBJ1-3	TRBD1	-	TGCGCCAGCAGGGCAGGGGGAGTCTCTGGAAACACCATATATTTT	CASRAGGVSGNTIYF
TRBV7-3	TRBJ2-1	-	-	TGTGCCAGCAGCTTAGTGGGGGGAACCTACAATGAGCAGTTCTTC	CASSLVGGTYNEQFF
TRBV12-3/TRBV12-4	TRBJ1-2	-	once	TGTGCCAGCAGTTTGAGGGATGGCTACACCTTC	CASSLRDGYTF
TRBV7-8	TRBJ1-1	-	-	TGTGCCAGCAGCCCACAGGCGAACACTGAAGCTTTCTTT	CASSPQANTEAFF
TRBV7-9	TRBJ2-2	-	-	TGTGCCAGCAGCGAACAAGTAGGGGAGCTGTTTTTT	CASSEQVGELFF
TRBV29-1	TRBJ2-2	TRBD2	few	TGCAGCGTTGTGACTAGCGGGAACATCGGGGAGCTGTTTTTT	CSVVTSGNIGELFF
TRBV3-1/TRBV3-2	TRBJ1-2	-	-	TGTGCCAGCAGCCAAGAACCAGGCCATGGCTACACCTTC	CASSQEPGHGYTF
TRBV7-3	TRBJ2-3	TRBD2	-	TGTGCCAGCAGCTCCTCGGGACTAGCGGCAGATACGCAGTATTTT	CASSSSGLAADTQYF
TRBV27	TRBJ2-7	-	-	TGTGCCAGCAGTTTAGGGGTGGGGGCCGGCGAGCAGTACTTC	CASSLGVGAGEQYF
TRBV7-2	TRBJ1-3	-	-	TGTGCCAGCAGCTTCGGCAGGGATGGAAACACCATATATTTT	CASSFGRDGNTIYF
TRBV2	TRBJ2-5	-	-	TGTGCCAGCAGTGCTATGCCAGGGATGATAGAGACCCAGTACTTC	CASSAMPGMIETQYF
TRBV5-6	TRBJ2-5	-	-	TGTGCCAGCAGCCTAAGGTATGGAGGGGCGAATCTCGAAGAGACCCAGTACTTC	CASSLRYGGANLEETQYF
TRBV24-1	TRBJ2-5	-	-	TGTGCCACCAGTGATTTCGCGGGGTACCAAGAGACCCAGTACTTC	CATSDFAGYQETQYF
TRBV4-3	TRBJ2-5	-	-	TGCGCCAGCAGCCAAGATACCACCCGAACACCAGAGACCCAGTACTTC	CASSQDTTRTPETQYF
TRBV7-2	TRBJ1-1	-	-	TGTGCCAGCAGGCTACAGGCCGTGAACACTGAAGCTTTCTTT	CASRLQAVNTEAFF
TRBV5-6	TRBJ2-7	TRBD2	-	TGTGCCAGCAGAATAGGCGGGGGTTCATACGAGCAGTACTTC	CASRIGGGSYEQYF
TRBV7-9	TRBJ2-7	TRBD2	few	TGTGCCAGCAGCTTAGAAGGGCTAGCGGGGTCCTACGAGCAGTACTTC	CASSLEGLAGSYEQYF
TRBV6-2/TRBV6-3	TRBJ2-3	-	-	TGTGCCAGCAGTTACTCGTCGGATACGCAGTATTTT	CASSYSSDTQYF
TRBV25-1	TRBJ1-2	-	-	TGTGCCAGCAGTGAATACACCTCGGGTGGGGGCTACACCTTC	CASSEYTSGGGYTF
TRBV30	TRBJ2-2	TRBD1	-	TGTGCCTGGAGTAAGACAGGGGTAGTTTCCGGGGAGCTGTTTTTT	CAWSKTGVVSGELFF
TRBV28	TRBJ2-4	TRBD1	once	TGTGCCAGCACCCCCGGACAGGTCCGGGCCAAAAACATTCAGTACTTC	CASTPGQVRAKNIQYF
TRBV9	TRBJ2-5	TRBD1	-	TGTGCCAGCAGCGTCGGAAACAGGGGTGCCGAGACCCAGTACTTC	CASSVGNRGAETQYF
TRBV10-3	TRBJ2-7	TRBD1	-	TGTGCCATCAGTGTAGGGGGCCGGGAGCAGTACTTC	CAISVGGREQYF
TRBV7-9	TRBJ2-3	TRBD2	once	TGTGCCAAGACTAGCGGGAGGGCCCCGGATACGCAGTATTTT	CAKTSGRAPDTQYF
TRBV4-2	TRBJ2-1	TRBD2	-	TGTGCCAGCAGCCAAGTGGTAGCGGGAGGTGATGAGCAGTTCTTC	CASSQVVAGGDEQFF
TRBV20-1	TRBJ2-7	-	-	TGCAGTGCCCGGGTAGTTCTGGGGCAGTACTTC	CSARVVLGQYF
TRBV4-3	TRBJ2-1	TRBD2	once	TGCGCCAGCAGCCAAGATCTACTAGCGGAGAATGAGCAGTTCTTC	CASSQDLLAENEQFF
TRBV5-4	TRBJ2-7	-	-	TGTGCCAGCAGCCCCGGTTGGAGCTACGAGCAGTACTTC	CASSPGWSYEQYF
TRBV11-2	TRBJ1-2	-	-	TGTGCCAGCAGCTCCCGGGAGCTGTTCTATGGCTACACCTTC	CASSSRELFYGYTF
TRBV28	TRBJ2-1	TRBD2	-	TGTGCCAGCAGCCCAGCGGGGGGGTACAATGAGCAGTTCTTC	CASSPAGGYNEQFF
TRBV7-2	TRBJ2-3	TRBD1	-	TGTGCCAGCAGCGGCCGGGACAGGGGGCGTAGGGACGCAGATACGCAGTATTTT	CASSGRDRGRRDADTQYF
TRBV25-1	TRBJ2-7	-	-	TGTGCCAGCAGTGAAGGTGGGGCCCCCTACGAGCAGTACTTC	CASSEGGAPYEQYF